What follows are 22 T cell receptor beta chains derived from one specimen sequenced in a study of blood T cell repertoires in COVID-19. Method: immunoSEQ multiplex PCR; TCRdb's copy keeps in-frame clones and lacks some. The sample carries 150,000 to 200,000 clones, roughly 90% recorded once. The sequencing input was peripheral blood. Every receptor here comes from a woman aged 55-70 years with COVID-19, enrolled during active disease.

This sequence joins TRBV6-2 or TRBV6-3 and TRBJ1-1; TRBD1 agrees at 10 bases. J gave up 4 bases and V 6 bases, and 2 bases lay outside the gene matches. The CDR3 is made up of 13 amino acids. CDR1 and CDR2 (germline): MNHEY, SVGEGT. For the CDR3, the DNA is TGTGCCAGCAGCAGGACAGGGGGCACTGAAGCTTTCTTT. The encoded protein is CASSRTGGTEAFF.

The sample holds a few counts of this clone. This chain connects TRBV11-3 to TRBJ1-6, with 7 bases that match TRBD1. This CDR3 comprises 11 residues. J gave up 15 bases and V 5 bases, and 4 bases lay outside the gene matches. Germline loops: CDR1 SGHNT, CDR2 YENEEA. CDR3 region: CASSPGGDLHF. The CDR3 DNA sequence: TGTGCCAGCAGCCCAGGGGGAGACCTCCACTTT. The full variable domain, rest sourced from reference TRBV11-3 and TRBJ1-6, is EAGVVQSPRYKIIEKKQPVAFWCNPISGHNTLYWYLQNLGQGPELLIRYENEEAVDDSQLPKDRFSAERLKGVDSTLKIQPAELGDSAVYLCASSPGGDLHFGNGTRLTVT.

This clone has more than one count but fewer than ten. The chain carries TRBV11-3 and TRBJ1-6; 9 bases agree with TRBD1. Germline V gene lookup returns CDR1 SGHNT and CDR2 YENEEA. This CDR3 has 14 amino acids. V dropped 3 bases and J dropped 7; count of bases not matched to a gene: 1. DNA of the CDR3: TGTGCCAGCAGCTTGGGACAGGGAAATTCACCCCTCCACTTT. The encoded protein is CASSLGQGNSPLHF.

CDR3 bases: TGTGCCAGCAGCAAGGACAGATATGGCTACACCTTC. This codes for CASSKDRYGYTF. The rearrangement joins TRBV11-1 to TRBJ1-2; perhaps TRBD1 as D (6 bases). V lost 5 bases and J 5 bases, leaving 9 bases between the germline ends. Germline V gene sequence: CDR1 SGHAT, CDR2 FQDESV (reference sequence). This CDR3 has 12 residues.

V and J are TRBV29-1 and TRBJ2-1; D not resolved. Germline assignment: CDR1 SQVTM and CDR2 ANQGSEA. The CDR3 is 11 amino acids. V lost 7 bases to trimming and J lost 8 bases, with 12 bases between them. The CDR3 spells CSALLVDEQFF. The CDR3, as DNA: TGCAGCGCGCTCCTAGTGGATGAGCAGTTCTTC.

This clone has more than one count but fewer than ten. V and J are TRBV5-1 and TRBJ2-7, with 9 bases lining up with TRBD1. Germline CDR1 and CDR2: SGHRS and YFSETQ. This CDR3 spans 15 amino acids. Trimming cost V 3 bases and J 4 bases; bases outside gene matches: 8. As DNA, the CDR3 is TGCGCCAGCAGCTGGGGGACAGGGTATCGGTACGAGCAGTACTTC. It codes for CASSWGTGYRYEQYF.

The CDR3 DNA reads TGTGCCAGCAGCCCCCGATTATCCGGGGGATCACCCCTCCACTTT. This sequence encodes CASSPRLSGGSPLHF. This chain joins TRBV5-5 and TRBJ1-6; D is perhaps TRBD1 (5 bases). This CDR3 has 15 residues. The V end was cut by 4 bases, the J end by 10 bases, with 18 bases between. In germline, CDR1 is SGHKS, CDR2 YYEKEE (reference sequence).

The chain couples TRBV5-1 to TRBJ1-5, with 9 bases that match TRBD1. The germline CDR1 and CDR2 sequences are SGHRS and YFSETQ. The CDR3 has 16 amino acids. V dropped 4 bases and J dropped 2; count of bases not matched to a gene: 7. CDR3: CASSPGTGTGNQPQHF. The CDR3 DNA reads TGCGCCAGCAGCCCCGGGACAGGGACGGGCAATCAGCCCCAGCATTTT. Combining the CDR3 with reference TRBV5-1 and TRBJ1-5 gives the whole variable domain KAGVTQTPRYLIKTRGQQVTLSCSPISGHRSVSWYQQTPGQGLQFLFEYFSETQRNKGNFPGRFSGRQFSNSRSEMNVSTLELGDSALYLCASSPGTGTGNQPQHFGDGTRLSIL.

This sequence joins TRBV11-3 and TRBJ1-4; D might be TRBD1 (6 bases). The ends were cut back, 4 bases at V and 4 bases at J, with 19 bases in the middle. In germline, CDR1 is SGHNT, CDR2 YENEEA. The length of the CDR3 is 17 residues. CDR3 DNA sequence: TGTGCCAGCAGCTCACACGCAGGACAGTGGGGTAATGAAAAACTGTTTTTT. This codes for CASSSHAGQWGNEKLFF.

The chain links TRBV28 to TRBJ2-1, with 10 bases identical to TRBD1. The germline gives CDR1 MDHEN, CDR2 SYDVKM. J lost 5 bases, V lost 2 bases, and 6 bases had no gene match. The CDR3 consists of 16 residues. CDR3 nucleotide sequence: TGTGCCAGCAGTTTACTCCCGGGACAGGGGAACAATGAGCAGTTCTTC. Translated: CASSLLPGQGNNEQFF.

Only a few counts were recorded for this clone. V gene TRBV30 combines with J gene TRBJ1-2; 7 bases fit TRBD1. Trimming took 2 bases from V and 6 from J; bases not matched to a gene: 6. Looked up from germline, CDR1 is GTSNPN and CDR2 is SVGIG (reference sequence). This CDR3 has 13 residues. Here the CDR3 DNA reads TGTGCCTGGAGTCAGACAGGGCGAAATGGCTACACCTTC. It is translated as CAWSQTGRNGYTF.

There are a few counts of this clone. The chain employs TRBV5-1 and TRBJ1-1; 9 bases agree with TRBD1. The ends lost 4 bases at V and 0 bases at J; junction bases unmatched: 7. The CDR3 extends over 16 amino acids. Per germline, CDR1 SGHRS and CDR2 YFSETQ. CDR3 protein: CASSPGTGNLNTEAFF. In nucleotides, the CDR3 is TGCGCCAGCAGCCCCGGGACAGGGAATCTGAACACTGAAGCTTTCTTT.

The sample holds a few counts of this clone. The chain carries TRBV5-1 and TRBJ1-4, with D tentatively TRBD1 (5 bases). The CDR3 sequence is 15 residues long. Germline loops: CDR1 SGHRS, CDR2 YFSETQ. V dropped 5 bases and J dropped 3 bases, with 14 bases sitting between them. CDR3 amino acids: CASRSQAWANEKLFF. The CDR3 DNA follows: TGCGCCAGCAGGTCACAGGCATGGGCTAATGAAAAACTGTTTTTT.

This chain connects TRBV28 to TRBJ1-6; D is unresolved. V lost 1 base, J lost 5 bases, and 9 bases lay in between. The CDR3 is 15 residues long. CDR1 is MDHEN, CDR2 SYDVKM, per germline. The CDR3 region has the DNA TGTGCCAGCAGTTTATTGAGACACAATAATTCACCCCTCCACTTT. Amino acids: CASSLLRHNNSPLHF.

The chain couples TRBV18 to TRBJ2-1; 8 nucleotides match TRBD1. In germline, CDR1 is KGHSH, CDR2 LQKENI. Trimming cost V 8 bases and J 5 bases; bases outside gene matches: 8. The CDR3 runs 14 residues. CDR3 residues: CASRSGTGDNEQFF. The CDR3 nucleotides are TGTGCCAGCCGATCCGGGACAGGAGACAATGAGCAGTTCTTC.

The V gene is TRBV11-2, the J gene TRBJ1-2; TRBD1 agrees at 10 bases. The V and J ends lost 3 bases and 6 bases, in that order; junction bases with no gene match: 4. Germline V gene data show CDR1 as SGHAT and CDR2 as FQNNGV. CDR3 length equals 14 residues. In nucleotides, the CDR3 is TGTGCCAGCAGCTTCGACAGGGGGCGGGATGGCTACACCTTC. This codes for CASSFDRGRDGYTF.

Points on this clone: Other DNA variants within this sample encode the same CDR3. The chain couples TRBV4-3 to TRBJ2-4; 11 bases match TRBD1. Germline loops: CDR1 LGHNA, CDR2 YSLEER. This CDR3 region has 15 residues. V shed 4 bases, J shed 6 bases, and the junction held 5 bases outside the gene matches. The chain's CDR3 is CASSRGQGVLNIQYF. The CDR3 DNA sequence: TGCGCCAGCAGCCGGGGACAGGGGGTTCTAAACATTCAGTACTTC.

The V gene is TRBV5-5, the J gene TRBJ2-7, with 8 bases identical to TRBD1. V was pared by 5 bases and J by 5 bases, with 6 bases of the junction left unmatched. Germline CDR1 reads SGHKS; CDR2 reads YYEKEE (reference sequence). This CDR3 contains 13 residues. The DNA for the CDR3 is TGTGCCAGCAGTTACAGGGGGTGGAACGAGCAGTACTTC. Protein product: CASSYRGWNEQYF. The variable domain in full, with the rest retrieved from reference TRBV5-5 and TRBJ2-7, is DAGVTQSPTHLIKTRGQQVTLRCSPISGHKSVSWYQQVLGQGPQFIFQYYEKEERGRGNFPDRFSARQFPNYSSELNVNALLLGDSALYLCASSYRGWNEQYFGPGTRLTVT.

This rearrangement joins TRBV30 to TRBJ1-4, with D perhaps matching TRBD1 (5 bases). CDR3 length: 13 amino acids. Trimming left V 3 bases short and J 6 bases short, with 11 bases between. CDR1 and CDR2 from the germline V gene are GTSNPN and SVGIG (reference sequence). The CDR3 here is CAWRGGIHEKLFF. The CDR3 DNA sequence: TGTGCCTGGAGGGGGGGAATACATGAAAAACTGTTTTTT.

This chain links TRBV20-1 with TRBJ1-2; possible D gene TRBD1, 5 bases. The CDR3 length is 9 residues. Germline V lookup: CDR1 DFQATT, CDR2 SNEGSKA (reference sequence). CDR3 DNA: TGCAAGGGCGGGGGTGGCTACACCTTC. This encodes CKGGGGYTF.

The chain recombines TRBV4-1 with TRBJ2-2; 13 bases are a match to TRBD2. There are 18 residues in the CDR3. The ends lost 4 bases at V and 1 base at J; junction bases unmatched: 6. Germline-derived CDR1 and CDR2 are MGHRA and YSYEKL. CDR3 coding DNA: TGCGCCAGCAGCCGCGGACTAGCGGGAGCAGGGAACACCGGGGAGCTGTTTTTT. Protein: CASSRGLAGAGNTGELFF.

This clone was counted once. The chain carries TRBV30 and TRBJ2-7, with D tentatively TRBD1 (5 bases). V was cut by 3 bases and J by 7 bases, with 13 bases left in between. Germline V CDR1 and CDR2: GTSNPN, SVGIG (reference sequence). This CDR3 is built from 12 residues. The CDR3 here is CAWRSSGWEQYF. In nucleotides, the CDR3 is TGTGCCTGGAGGTCTTCAGGGTGGGAGCAGTACTTC.